This T cell receptor (beta chain) was captured by sequencing in a study of identical twins. The germline CDR1 and CDR2 sequences are LGHNT and FRNRAP. The CDR3 totals 13 residues. Trimming stripped 6 bases from V and 8 bases from J, with 15 bases between. Worth noting for this clonotype: Its antigen is currently unknown.

Overall study findings and caveats: Abundant beta clonotypes from cord blood had fewer insertions, unlike memory repertoires, which showed none. Conclusions leaned on cross-sectional statistical analysis and did not track the same donors over time.

MiXCR was run by TCRdb on the 5' RACE reads, yielding one entry per CDR3 protein. The sample lists 450,000 or so distinct CDR3 sequences, over 12% seen once, with 0.4% to 0.55% in the top ten. These same records also appear under a second study, on yellow fever vaccine responses in identical twins.

Sequencing used CD4+ T cells sorted from blood. The chain has TRBV12-5 and TRBJ2-3, with D tentatively TRBD2 (6 bases). This sequence originates from a young woman in good health. CDR3 protein: CASGRASGSTQYF. As DNA, the CDR3 is TGTGCTAGTGGCCGCGCTTCCGGGAGTACGCAGTATTTT.